This T cell receptor (beta chain) was sequenced for a study of cytomegalovirus exposure and HLA in healthy donors. Whole-study context: Early on, a data release was issued that held 80 million to 90 million unique TCRs from HLA-typed donors.

PCR amplification relied on 60 Vbeta primers (plus 13 Jbeta primers). Original analysis: Unique TCR beta chains totaled some 88 million in a later count, with roughly 11 million of them shared. Measured with immunoSEQ multiplex PCR; TCRdb has only the in-frame clones, and not every one. V and J calls and clone size are as listed in that table; D and trimming were resolved from the DNA. The sample includes 100,000 to 150,000 clones, about 8.5% of them seen just once. Trimming took 4 bases from V and 7 from J; bases not matched to a gene: 13. CDR1 is MGHDK, CDR2 SYGVNS, per germline. The CDR3 extends over 17 amino acids.

J is TRBJ2-2 and V is TRBV25-1; the match to TRBD1 covers 9 bases. The source is a middle-aged man in good health and CMV-seronegative. The specimen sequenced was PBMCs. CDR3 loop: CASSGSGTGSSVGELFF. The CDR3 DNA sequence: TGTGCCAGCAGTGGCTCCGGGACAGGGAGTTCAGTCGGGGAGCTGTTTTTT.